These 9 T cell receptor beta chains were sequenced from one sample in a study of blood T cells in healthy people across ages (dated by TCRdb to the mid-2010s). Library preparation employed 5' RACE. The sample was run on an Illumina HiSeq 2500. A second PCR of about 7 to 12 cycles was run with a J-beta primer mix and a sample-barcoded 5' primer. TCRdb reanalyzed the raw reads on its own, using fastp at Q25 for trimming and MiXCR for clone calling, and kept in-frame beta chains. CDR3 protein sequences are deduplicated, and each keeps its most common genes and DNA. The sample yields 450,000 to 650,000 distinct CDR3 sequences; about 24% were counted once. The biggest ten clones account for roughly 10% of the sample. These data are also associated with another study on T cells of mothers and their children.

Sequenced input: blood. These receptors all come from a boy aged 5-17 years in good health.

This chain connects TRBV4-1 to TRBJ1-1, with 8 bases aligning to TRBD1. Germline-derived CDR1 and CDR2 are MGHRA and YSYEKL. With 0 bases clipped from V and 0 bases from J, the junction kept 3 bases outside the gene matches. CDR3 length: 16 residues. The DNA for the CDR3 is TGCGCCAGCAGCCAAGAAGGGACAGGTATGAACACTGAAGCTTTCTTT. As protein: CASSQEGTGMNTEAFF.

This chain joins TRBV7-3 and TRBJ2-2, with D unresolved. Germline values: CDR1 SGHTA, CDR2 FQGTGA. There are 13 residues in the CDR3. Trimming left V 5 bases short and J 3 bases short, with 7 bases between. The CDR3 DNA sequence: TGTGCCAGCAGCCGGGCGGACACCGGGGAGCTGTTTTTT. Protein sequence: CASSRADTGELFF.

This clonotype was seen only a few times. The chain employs TRBV7-9 and TRBJ2-1; TRBD1 agrees at 8 bases. The CDR3 runs to 15 residues. V was clipped by 6 bases and J by 6 bases; unmatched bases: 10. Per germline, CDR1 SEHNR and CDR2 FQNEAQ (reference sequence). The CDR3, as DNA: TGTGCCAGCAGTAATGAAGAACAGGGGGGCAATGAGCAGTTCTTC. This codes for CASSNEEQGGNEQFF.

Only a few counts were recorded for this clonotype. The rearrangement uses TRBV23-1 and TRBJ1-5, with D perhaps matching TRBD1 (5 bases). TRBV23-1 is given ORF status, its function remaining uncertain. Trimming took 6 bases from V and 7 from J, leaving 10 bases between them. This CDR3 has 12 residues. The CDR3 here is CASSPEGQPQHF. The CDR3 coding sequence is TGCGCCAGCAGCCCCGAGGGGCAGCCCCAGCATTTT.

This clonotype showed up just a few times. This chain links TRBV2 with TRBJ2-7; D is unresolved. The J call may not be correct, given that the DNA end is closer to TRBJ2-5. CDR3 length: 11 residues. Germline loops: CDR1 SNHLY, CDR2 FYNNEI. CDR3 DNA: TGTGCCAGACAGCTTCAAGAGACCCAGTACTTC. It translates to CARQLQETQYF.

This chain's CDR3 is CASSPDRRNTGELFF. DNA of the CDR3: TGTGCCAGCAGCCCGGACAGGAGGAACACCGGGGAGCTGTTTTTT. The chain couples TRBV7-6 to TRBJ2-2; 7 bases are a match to TRBD1. V dropped 5 bases and J dropped 1; count of bases not matched to a gene: 4. Germline loops: CDR1 SGHVS, CDR2 FNYEAQ. CDR3 size: 15 residues.

The chain employs TRBV6-2 or TRBV6-3 and TRBJ2-5; no definite D call. The DNA end favors TRBJ2-7, so the J call may be wrong. The germline V gene has CDR1 MNHEY and CDR2 SVGEGT. The CDR3 has 12 residues. CDR3 protein: CASSYPVNEQYF. The CDR3 region has the DNA TGTGCCAGCAGTTACCCCGTGAACGAGCAGTACTTC.

This clonotype was observed a handful of times. The chain joins TRBV12-3 or TRBV12-4 to TRBJ2-7, with 9 bases matching TRBD1. The V segment lost 4 bases and the J segment 5 bases; nucleotides outside the gene matches: 9. CDR3 length: 15 residues. The CDR3 DNA sequence: TGTGCCAGCAGTTGGGCTGGGACAGGGCTCAACGAGCAGTACTTC. It yields the protein CASSWAGTGLNEQYF.

The V and J genes are TRBV4-1 and TRBJ1-2; D gene ambiguous. V was pared by 0 bases and J by 5 bases, with 7 bases between. Germline V CDR1 and CDR2: MGHRA, YSYEKL. The length of the CDR3 is 13 residues. CDR3 protein: CASSQETVYGYTF. CDR3 nucleotide sequence: TGCGCCAGCAGCCAAGAAACGGTTTATGGCTACACCTTC.